The text below deals with one T cell receptor (beta chain). Its antigen is undetermined. The data are from a study of T cell responses to AZD1222 COVID-19 vaccine. Study-level points and caveats: An increase in Spike-specific TCR breadth and depth was observed after two AZD1222 doses. CD4 TCRs associated with vaccination spanned spike, dominating at 160-218 and 743-854. As reported, nearly half of all spike-specific TCRs target variant regions that are unmutated. There were repertoire samples only from the period after the peak T cell response.

The protocol was immunoSEQ multiplex PCR, while the TCRdb copy is restricted to in-frame clones and leaves out a portion. The data show hundreds of thousands of clones, 93% seen once. The CDR3 spans 17 residues. The J segment lost 3 bases and the V segment lost 5 bases, leaving 10 bases of the junction unmatched. Germline V gene data show CDR1 as SGHTA and CDR2 as FQGNSA. The sample here was peripheral blood, taken on day 0 of MenACWY control vaccination. The sequence was obtained from an adult in good health. This rearrangement joins TRBV7-2 to TRBJ2-2, with 9 bases that match TRBD1. Written as DNA, the CDR3 is TGTGCCAGCAGCCCGCTACAGGGGGCTAGGTACACCGGGGAGCTGTTTTTT. Protein: CASSPLQGARYTGELFF.